This T cell receptor (beta chain) was recorded in a study of T cells after yellow fever vaccination. Each CDR3 protein is one row after TCRdb ran MiXCR on the 5' RACE reads. The sample holds just under 600,000 distinct CDR3 sequences, about 14% seen once. Regarding this clonotype: The target antigen is unknown.

Study-wide results and caveats: CD4 and CD8 compartments shared a small share of clonotypes.

This receptor was identified in a man younger than 45 who received the YFV17D yellow fever vaccine. Sequences were derived from PBMCs, sampled on the day of the yellow fever booster vaccination.

The CDR3 region is CSASRLAGGYEQYF. In DNA, the CDR3 is TGCAGTGCTAGTAGACTAGCGGGAGGTTACGAGCAGTACTTC. The V gene is TRBV20-1, the J gene TRBJ2-7; 13 bases line up with TRBD2. The CDR3 runs 14 residues. After removal of 3 bases from V and 4 bases from J, the junction contained 3 bases not matched to a gene. Germline loops: CDR1 DFQATT, CDR2 SNEGSKA (reference sequence).